Below are 23 T cell receptor beta chains sequenced from a single sample in a study of blood T cell repertoires in COVID-19. TCRdb's copy holds only in-frame clones and misses some; the assay was immunoSEQ multiplex PCR. The sample lists 150,000 to 200,000 clones, under 80% occurring once. The sample consisted of peripheral blood. These receptors were collected from an elderly woman with acute or convalescent COVID-19.

This chain uses TRBV28 with TRBJ2-7; weak D call: TRBD1 (6 bases). From germline, CDR1 is MDHEN and CDR2 SYDVKM. V gave up 6 bases and J gave up 2 bases, with 17 bases separating them. The CDR3 totals 15 residues. The CDR3, as DNA: TGTGCCAGCAGCACGCCTGGACAGCCCACCTACGAGCAGTACTTC. It encodes CASSTPGQPTYEQYF.

This rearrangement joins TRBV7-2 to TRBJ1-3; D remains ambiguous. The CDR3 covers 15 residues. Germline V gives CDR1 SGHTA, CDR2 FQGNSA. Trimming left V 3 bases short and J 0 bases short, with 9 bases between. CDR3 in DNA: TGTGCCAGCAGCTTCAGGCAGAGCTCTGGAAACACCATATATTTT. Protein product: CASSFRQSSGNTIYF.

This chain uses TRBV5-1 with TRBJ2-3; TRBD2 aligns across 7 bases. The trim removed 0 bases at V and 5 bases at J, leaving 12 bases unmatched. Germline V gene data show CDR1 as SGHRS and CDR2 as YFSETQ. The CDR3 is 17 residues long. CDR3 DNA sequence: TGCGCCAGCAGCTTGGATTTAGTGGGAGGGCCAGGAGATACGCAGTATTTT. Translated: CASSLDLVGGPGDTQYF.

This clone was seen a few times. The chain joins TRBV2 to TRBJ2-7; TRBD2 matches at 9 bases. This CDR3 region has 16 residues. J gave up 5 bases and V 0 bases, and 8 bases lay outside the gene matches. Germline V lookup: CDR1 SNHLY, CDR2 FYNNEI. CDR3 sequence reads: CASSEAWGGRANEQYF. CDR3 DNA: TGTGCCAGCAGTGAAGCATGGGGCGGGAGGGCCAACGAGCAGTACTTC.

This clone showed up just a few times. The V call is TRBV23-1, the J call TRBJ2-2; no definite D call. TRBV23-1 is designated an ORF whose function remains uncertain. The CDR3 runs to 14 residues. V was cut by 2 bases and J by 4 bases, with 8 bases left in between. In DNA form, the CDR3 reads TGCGCCAGCAGTCAACAGGTGGGCACCGGGGAGCTGTTTTTT. Its translation is CASSQQVGTGELFF.

V gene TRBV5-1 combines with J gene TRBJ1-2; TRBD1 aligns across 7 bases. The CDR3 consists of 13 residues. CDR1 and CDR2 (germline): SGHRS, YFSETQ. Unmatched junction bases numbered 8, after V lost 5 bases and J lost 7 bases. For the CDR3, the DNA is TGCGCCAGCAGTGTCGACAGGGATGGTGGCTACACCTTC. Its protein product is CASSVDRDGGYTF.

This clone has just one count. The J gene is TRBJ2-1, the V gene TRBV29-1; D call uncertain. Trimming shortened V by 1 base and J by 4 bases, and 8 bases separated the two germline ends. CDR3 length: 13 residues. Germline CDR1 and CDR2: SQVTM and ANQGSEA. The CDR3 DNA is TGCAGCGTTGAAGGCAACAGATACAATGAGCAGTTCTTC. Translation: CSVEGNRYNEQFF.

This clone was counted once. The chain's CDR3 is CASSEGGTFGTEAFF. The CDR3 bases are TGTGCCAGCAGTGAGGGGGGGACATTCGGGACTGAAGCTTTCTTT. The chain uses TRBV6-1 and TRBJ1-1, with D perhaps TRBD1 (6 bases). Between the trimmed V and J ends, which lost 3 bases and 5 bases, there was a span of 16 bases. The CDR3 extends over 15 amino acids. Germline V gives CDR1 MNHNS, CDR2 SASEGT.

V gene TRBV20-1 combines with J gene TRBJ1-2; no firm D call. Trimming removed 5 bases from V and 3 bases from J, with 4 bases in between. CDR3 size: 10 residues. Germline CDR1 and CDR2: DFQATT and SNEGSKA (reference sequence). Here the CDR3 DNA reads TGCAGTGCTTATGACTATGGCTACACCTTC. Protein product: CSAYDYGYTF.

The rearrangement joins TRBV6-1 to TRBJ2-1, with 9 bases fitting TRBD2. The V and J ends lost 4 bases and 3 bases, in that order; junction bases with no gene match: 7. Germline V lookup: CDR1 MNHNS, CDR2 SASEGT. CDR3 length: 16 amino acids. Here the CDR3 reads CASSGPGTSHYNEQFF. DNA for the CDR3: TGTGCCAGCAGTGGACCCGGGACTAGCCACTACAATGAGCAGTTCTTC.

V gene TRBV5-1 combines with J gene TRBJ2-1; D is undetermined. V lost 0 bases to trimming and J lost 2 bases, with 9 bases between them. The CDR3 is 15 amino acids. Germline CDR1 reads SGHRS; CDR2 reads YFSETQ. The CDR3 DNA follows: TGCGCCAGCAGCTTGGTAGCCGAGACCTACAATGAGCAGTTCTTC. This sequence encodes CASSLVAETYNEQFF.

The chain recombines TRBV20-1 with TRBJ2-7; no clear D. Germline CDR1 DFQATT, CDR2 SNEGSKA (reference sequence). Trimming took off 3 bases at V and 6 bases at J, with 9 bases between the two ends. CDR3 size: 11 residues. CDR3 in DNA: TGCAGTGCTAGGGGCCCCCTCGAGCAGTACTTC. Its protein is CSARGPLEQYF.

The chain has TRBV7-9 and TRBJ1-4; D not certain. Germline V gene sequence: CDR1 SEHNR, CDR2 FQNEAQ (reference sequence). V shed 3 bases and J shed 0 bases, with 8 bases lying between them. This CDR3 spans 15 amino acids. The CDR3 nucleotides are TGTGCCAGCAGCTTCTCCTTTGCAACTAATGAAAAACTGTTTTTT. It is translated as CASSFSFATNEKLFF.

The V call is TRBV18, the J call TRBJ1-4, with D possibly matching TRBD1 (6 bases). Germline V gene sequence: CDR1 KGHSH, CDR2 LQKENI. V was trimmed by 4 bases and J by 0 bases, leaving 12 bases between them. This CDR3 has 16 residues. The CDR3 region is CASSLTNRATNEKLFF. CDR3 DNA sequence: TGTGCCAGCTCACTCACGAACAGGGCAACTAATGAAAAACTGTTTTTT.

The chain combines TRBV30 with TRBJ2-2, with D perhaps matching TRBD1 (5 bases). The germline V and J ends were trimmed by 5 bases and 6 bases, with 19 bases remaining between them. Germline lookup yields CDR1 GTSNPN and CDR2 SVGIG (reference sequence). This CDR3 spans 15 amino acids. CDR3 amino acids: CAWGQQAVSPGELFF. The DNA of the CDR3 is TGTGCCTGGGGGCAACAGGCAGTTAGCCCCGGGGAGCTGTTTTTT. The variable domain in full, completed from reference TRBV30 and TRBJ2-2, reads SQTIHQWPATLVQPVGSPLSLECTVEGTSNPNLYWYRQAAGRGLQLLFYSVGIGQISSEVPQNLSASRPQDRQFILSSKKLLLSDSGFYLCAWGQQAVSPGELFFGEGSRLTVL.

This clone was seen once. The chain combines TRBV19 with TRBJ1-2; 8 bases are shared with TRBD1. V lost 5 bases and J lost 8; bases outside the gene matches: 7. The CDR3 spans 13 residues. Germline-derived CDR1 and CDR2 are LNHDA and SQIVND (reference sequence). DNA of the CDR3: TGTGCCAGTAGTCTGACAGGGGTAGACGGCTACACCTTC. Amino acid sequence: CASSLTGVDGYTF.

The chain couples TRBV5-4 to TRBJ2-2, with D tentatively TRBD2 (5 bases). The CDR3 extends over 15 amino acids. V lost 1 base to trimming and J lost 4 bases, with 11 bases between them. CDR1 and CDR2 from the germline V gene are SGHNT and YYREEE (reference sequence). CDR3 coding DNA: TGTGCCAGCAGCTTGATCACGGGAACCACCGGGGAGCTGTTTTTT. It yields the protein CASSLITGTTGELFF.

The chain is built from TRBV19 and TRBJ2-7, with D hard to call. This CDR3 has 12 amino acids. The V gene's germline CDR1 is LNHDA and CDR2 SQIVND (reference sequence). The V end was cut by 6 bases, the J end by 4 bases, with 10 bases between. The CDR3 DNA reads as TGTGCCAGTAGGGGCGATCTATACGAGCAGTACTTC. Translation gives CASRGDLYEQYF.

The chain couples TRBV3-1 (or the pseudogene TRBV3-2) to TRBJ2-5, with 9 bases that match TRBD1. J lost 7 bases, V lost 3 bases, and 9 bases had no gene match. This CDR3 is 15 amino acids long. CDR1 and CDR2 from the germline V gene are LGHDT and YNNKEL (reference sequence). This CDR3 is CASSQIPGQGATQYF. CDR3 nucleotide sequence: TGTGCCAGCAGCCAGATCCCGGGACAGGGTGCGACCCAGTACTTC.

This rearrangement joins TRBV28 to TRBJ2-7, with 8 bases fitting TRBD2. V lost 6 bases, J lost 2 bases, and 6 bases stayed unmatched. Germline V gene data show CDR1 as MDHEN and CDR2 as SYDVKM. The CDR3 consists of 14 residues. CDR3 nucleotide sequence: TGTGCCAGCAGGGACGGGAGGGCCACCTACGAGCAGTACTTC. It codes for CASRDGRATYEQYF.

The rearrangement joins TRBV6-6 to TRBJ2-2, with 7 positions matching TRBD1. Looked up from germline, CDR1 is MNHNY and CDR2 is SVGAGI (reference sequence). The CDR3 spans 15 residues. Trimming removed 4 bases from V and 3 bases from J; junction bases left unmatched: 5. CDR3 in DNA: TGTGCCAGCAGTTCCTCGACAGGGTACACCGGGGAGCTGTTTTTT. It yields the protein CASSSSTGYTGELFF.

A word on this clone: This same CDR3 is encoded by further DNA sequences in the sample. The chain is built from TRBV5-1 and TRBJ2-7, with 7 bases lining up with TRBD1. This CDR3 contains 12 residues. Germline V gene sequence: CDR1 SGHRS, CDR2 YFSETQ. The junction had 0 bases not matched to a gene; V was cut back by 2 bases and J by 4 bases. The CDR3 loop reads CASSLQGYEQYF. CDR3 nucleotide sequence: TGCGCCAGCAGCTTACAGGGGTACGAGCAGTACTTC.

This chain joins TRBV29-1 and TRBJ1-2; D is perhaps TRBD1 (6 bases). CDR1 is SQVTM, CDR2 ANQGSEA, per germline. V gave up 4 bases and J gave up 5 bases, with 11 bases separating them. This CDR3 spans 12 amino acids. CDR3 residues: CSVAGTLYGYTF. CDR3 coding DNA: TGCAGCGTTGCCGGGACACTTTATGGCTACACCTTC. Looking up the rest from reference TRBV29-1 and TRBJ1-2 gives the full variable domain: SAVISQKPSRDICQRGTSLTIQCQVDSQVTMMFWYRQQPGQSLTLIATANQGSEATYESGFVIDKFPISRPNLTFSTLTVSNMSPEDSSIYLCSVAGTLYGYTFGSGTRLTVV.